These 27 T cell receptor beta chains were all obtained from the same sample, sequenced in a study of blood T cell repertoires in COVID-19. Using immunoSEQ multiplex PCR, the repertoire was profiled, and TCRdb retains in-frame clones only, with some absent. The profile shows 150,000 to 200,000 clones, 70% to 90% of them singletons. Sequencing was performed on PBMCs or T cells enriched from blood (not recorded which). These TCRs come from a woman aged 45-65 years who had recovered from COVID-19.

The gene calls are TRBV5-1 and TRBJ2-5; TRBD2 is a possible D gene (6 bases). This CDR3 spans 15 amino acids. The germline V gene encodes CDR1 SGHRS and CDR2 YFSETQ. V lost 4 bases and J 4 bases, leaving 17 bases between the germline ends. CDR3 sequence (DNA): TGCGCCAGCAGCGGAGGGGTGGGGCACGGAGAGACCCAGTACTTC. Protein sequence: CASSGGVGHGETQYF.

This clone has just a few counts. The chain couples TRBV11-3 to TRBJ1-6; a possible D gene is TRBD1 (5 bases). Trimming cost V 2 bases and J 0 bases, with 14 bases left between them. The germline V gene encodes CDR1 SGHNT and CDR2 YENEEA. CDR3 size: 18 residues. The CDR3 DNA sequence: TGTGCCAGCAGCTTAAACCAGGGAGGGAGCTCCTATAATTCACCCCTCCACTTT. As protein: CASSLNQGGSSYNSPLHF.

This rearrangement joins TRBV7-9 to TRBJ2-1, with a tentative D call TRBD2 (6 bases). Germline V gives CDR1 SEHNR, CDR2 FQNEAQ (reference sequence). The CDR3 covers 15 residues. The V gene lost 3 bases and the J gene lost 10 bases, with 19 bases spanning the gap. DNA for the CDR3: TGTGCCAGCAGCTTGCTAGCGTCGGATTTAGGAGAGCAGTTCTTC. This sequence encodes CASSLLASDLGEQFF.

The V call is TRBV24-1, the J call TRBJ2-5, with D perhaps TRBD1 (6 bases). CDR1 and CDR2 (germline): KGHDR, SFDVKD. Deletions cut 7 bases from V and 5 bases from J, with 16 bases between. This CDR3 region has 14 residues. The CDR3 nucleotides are TGTGCCACCAGGGGGGCGCAGGGGTTGGAGACCCAGTACTTC. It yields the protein CATRGAQGLETQYF.

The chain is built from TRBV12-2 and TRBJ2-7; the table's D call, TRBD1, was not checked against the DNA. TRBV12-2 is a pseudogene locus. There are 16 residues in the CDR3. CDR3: CASRLASGQRLYEQYV. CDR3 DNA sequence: TGTGCAAGTCGCTTAGCCTCGGGACAGAGACTCTACGAGCAGTACGTC.

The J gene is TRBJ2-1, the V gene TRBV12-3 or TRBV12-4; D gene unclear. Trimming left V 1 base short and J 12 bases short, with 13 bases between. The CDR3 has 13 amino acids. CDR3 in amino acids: CASSLDLRQPQFF. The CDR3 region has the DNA TGTGCCAGCAGTTTAGATCTTCGACAACCGCAGTTCTTC.

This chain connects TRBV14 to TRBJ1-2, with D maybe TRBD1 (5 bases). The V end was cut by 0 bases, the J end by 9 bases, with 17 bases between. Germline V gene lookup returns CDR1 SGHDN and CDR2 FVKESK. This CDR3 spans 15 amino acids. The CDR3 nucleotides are TGTGCCAGCAGCCAAGATAAGGGACCGGGGGGGAGCTACACCTTC. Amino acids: CASSQDKGPGGSYTF.

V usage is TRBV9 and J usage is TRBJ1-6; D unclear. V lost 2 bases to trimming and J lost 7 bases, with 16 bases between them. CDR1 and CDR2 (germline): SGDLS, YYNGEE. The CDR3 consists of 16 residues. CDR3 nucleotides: TGTGCCAGCAGCGTGGGTTCGGGGAATAGAAATTCACCCCTCCACTTT. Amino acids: CASSVGSGNRNSPLHF. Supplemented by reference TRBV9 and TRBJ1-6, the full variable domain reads DSGVTQTPKHLITATGQRVTLRCSPRSGDLSVYWYQQSLDQGLQFLIQYYNGEERAKGNILERFSAQQFPDLHSELNLSSLELGDSALYFCASSVGSGNRNSPLHFGNGTRLTVT.

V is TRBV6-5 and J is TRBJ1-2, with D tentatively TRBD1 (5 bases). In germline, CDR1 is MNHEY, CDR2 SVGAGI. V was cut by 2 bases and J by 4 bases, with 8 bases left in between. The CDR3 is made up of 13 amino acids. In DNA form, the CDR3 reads TGTGCCAGCAGTTACGGAGGGACCTATGGCTACACCTTC. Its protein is CASSYGGTYGYTF.

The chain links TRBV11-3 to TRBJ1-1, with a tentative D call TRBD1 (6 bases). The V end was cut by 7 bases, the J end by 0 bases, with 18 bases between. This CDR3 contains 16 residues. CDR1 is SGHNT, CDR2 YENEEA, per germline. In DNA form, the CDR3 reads TGTGCCAGCACCCCTCGAGGGGGATCCGTGAACACTGAAGCTTTCTTT. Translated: CASTPRGGSVNTEAFF. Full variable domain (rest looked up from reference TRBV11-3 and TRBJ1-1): EAGVVQSPRYKIIEKKQPVAFWCNPISGHNTLYWYLQNLGQGPELLIRYENEEAVDDSQLPKDRFSAERLKGVDSTLKIQPAELGDSAVYLCASTPRGGSVNTEAFFGQGTRLTVV.

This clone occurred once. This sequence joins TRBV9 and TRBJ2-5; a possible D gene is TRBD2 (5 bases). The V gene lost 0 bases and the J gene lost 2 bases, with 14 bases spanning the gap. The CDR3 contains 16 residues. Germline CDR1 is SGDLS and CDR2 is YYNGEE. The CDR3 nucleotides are TGTGCCAGCAGCGTAGGACTAACGACAAATCAAGAGACCCAGTACTTC. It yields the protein CASSVGLTTNQETQYF.

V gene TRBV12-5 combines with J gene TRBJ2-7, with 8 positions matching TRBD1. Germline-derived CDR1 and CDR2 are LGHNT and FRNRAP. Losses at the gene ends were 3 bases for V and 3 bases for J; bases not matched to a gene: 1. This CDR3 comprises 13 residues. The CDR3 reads CASGFGQGYEQYV. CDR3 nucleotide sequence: TGTGCTAGTGGTTTCGGACAGGGCTACGAGCAGTACGTC.

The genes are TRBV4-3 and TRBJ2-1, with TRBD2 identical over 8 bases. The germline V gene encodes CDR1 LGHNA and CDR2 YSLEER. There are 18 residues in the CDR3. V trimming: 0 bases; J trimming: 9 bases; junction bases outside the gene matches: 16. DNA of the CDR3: TGCGCCAGCAGCCAAGATGGGACTAGAAGGACCCGGGGCGGTGAGCAGTTCTTC. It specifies CASSQDGTRRTRGGEQFF.

In DNA form, the CDR3 reads TGTGCCAGCAGTGGGACTGGGGACTACTATGGCTACACCTTC. It translates to CASSGTGDYYGYTF. The gene calls are TRBV25-1 and TRBJ1-2, with a weak D call TRBD1 (5 bases). This CDR3 has 14 amino acids. Trimming removed 4 bases at V and 3 bases at J, with 12 bases between. Germline lookup yields CDR1 MGHDK and CDR2 SYGVNS.

The CDR3 loop is CATRGRQPDGYTF. In DNA, the CDR3 is TGTGCCACACGGGGGAGGCAGCCCGATGGCTACACCTTC. V gene TRBV12-3 or TRBV12-4 combines with J gene TRBJ1-2, with D possibly being TRBD1 (5 bases). CDR3 size: 13 residues. V was pared by 10 bases and J by 6 bases, with 18 bases between.

The CDR3 region has the DNA TGTGCCAGCAGTTATACGAGGGGGGAGACCCAGTACTTC. Translation gives CASSYTRGETQYF. V gene TRBV6-2 or TRBV6-3 combines with J gene TRBJ2-5, with a weak D call TRBD1 (6 bases). The CDR3 has 13 residues. Germline CDR1 MNHEY, CDR2 SVGEGT. Trimming removed 3 bases from V and 5 bases from J, with 10 bases in between.

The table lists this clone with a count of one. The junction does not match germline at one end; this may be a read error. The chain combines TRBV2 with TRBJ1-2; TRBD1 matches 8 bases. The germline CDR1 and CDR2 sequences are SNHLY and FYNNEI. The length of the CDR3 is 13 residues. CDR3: CASNGQGDYGYTF. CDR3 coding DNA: TGTGCCAGCAACGGACAGGGAGACTATGGTTACACCTTC. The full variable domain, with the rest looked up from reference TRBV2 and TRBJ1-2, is EPEVTQTPSHQVTQMGQEVILRCVPISNHLYFYWYRQILGQKVEFLVSFYNNEISEKSEIFDDQFSVERPDGSNFTLKIRSTKLEDSAMYFCASNGQGDYGYTFGSGTRLTVV.

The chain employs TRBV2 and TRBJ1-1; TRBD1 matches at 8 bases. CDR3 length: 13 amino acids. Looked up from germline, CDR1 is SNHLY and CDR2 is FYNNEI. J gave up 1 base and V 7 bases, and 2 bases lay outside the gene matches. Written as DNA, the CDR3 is TGTGCCAGCATTGACAGGGGGAACACTGAAGCTTTCTTT. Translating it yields CASIDRGNTEAFF.

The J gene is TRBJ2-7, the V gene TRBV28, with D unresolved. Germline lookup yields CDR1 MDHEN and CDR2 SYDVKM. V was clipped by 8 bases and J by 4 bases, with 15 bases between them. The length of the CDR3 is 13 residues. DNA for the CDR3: TGTGCCAGCTGCGGCAGAGGTCGGTACGAGCAGTACGTC. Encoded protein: CASCGRGRYEQYV.

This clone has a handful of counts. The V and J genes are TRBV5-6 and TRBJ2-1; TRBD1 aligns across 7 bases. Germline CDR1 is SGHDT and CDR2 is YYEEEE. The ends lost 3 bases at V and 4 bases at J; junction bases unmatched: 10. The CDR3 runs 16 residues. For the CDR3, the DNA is TGTGCCAGCAGCTATGGACAGGTTTATGGTTACAATGAGCAGTTCTTC. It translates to CASSYGQVYGYNEQFF.

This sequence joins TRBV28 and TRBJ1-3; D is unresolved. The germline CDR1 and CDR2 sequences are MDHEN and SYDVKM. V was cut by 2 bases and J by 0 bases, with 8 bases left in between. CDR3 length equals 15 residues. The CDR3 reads CASSLQTNSGNTIYF. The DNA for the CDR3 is TGTGCCAGCAGTTTACAGACTAACTCTGGAAACACCATATATTTT.

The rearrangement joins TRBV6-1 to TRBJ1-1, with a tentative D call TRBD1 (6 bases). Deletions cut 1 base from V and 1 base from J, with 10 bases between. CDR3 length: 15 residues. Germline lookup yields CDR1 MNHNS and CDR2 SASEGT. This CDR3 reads CASSEDRAGNTEAFF. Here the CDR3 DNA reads TGTGCCAGCAGTGAAGACAGGGCTGGGAACACTGAAGCTTTCTTT.

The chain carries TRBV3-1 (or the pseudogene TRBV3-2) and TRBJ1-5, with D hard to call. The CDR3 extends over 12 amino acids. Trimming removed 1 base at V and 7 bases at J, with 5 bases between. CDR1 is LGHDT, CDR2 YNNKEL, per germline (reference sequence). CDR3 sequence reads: CASSQARQPQHF. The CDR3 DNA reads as TGTGCCAGCAGCCAAGCCCGGCAGCCCCAGCATTTT.

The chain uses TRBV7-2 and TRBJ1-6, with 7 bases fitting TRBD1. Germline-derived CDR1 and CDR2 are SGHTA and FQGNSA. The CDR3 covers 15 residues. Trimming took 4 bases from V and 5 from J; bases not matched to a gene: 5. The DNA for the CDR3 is TGTGCCAGCAGCTCGCGAGGGACAGATAATTCACCCCTCCACTTT. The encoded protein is CASSSRGTDNSPLHF.

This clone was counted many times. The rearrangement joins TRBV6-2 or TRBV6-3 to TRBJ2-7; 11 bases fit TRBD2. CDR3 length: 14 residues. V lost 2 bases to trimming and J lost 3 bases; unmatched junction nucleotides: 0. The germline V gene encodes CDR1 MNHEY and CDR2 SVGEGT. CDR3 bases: TGTGCCAGCAGTTACGGGACTAGCGGCTACGAGCAGTACGTC. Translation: CASSYGTSGYEQYV.

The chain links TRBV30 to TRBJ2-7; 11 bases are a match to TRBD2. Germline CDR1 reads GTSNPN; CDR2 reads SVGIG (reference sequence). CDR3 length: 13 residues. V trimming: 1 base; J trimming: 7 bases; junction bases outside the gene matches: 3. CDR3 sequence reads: CAWSARLAGEQYV. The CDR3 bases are TGTGCCTGGAGTGCCCGACTAGCGGGAGAGCAGTACGTC.

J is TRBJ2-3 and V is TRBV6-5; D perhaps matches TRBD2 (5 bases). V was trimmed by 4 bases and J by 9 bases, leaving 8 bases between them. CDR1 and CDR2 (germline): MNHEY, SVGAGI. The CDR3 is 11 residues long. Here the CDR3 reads CASSFGGTQYF. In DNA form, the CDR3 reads TGTGCCAGCAGTTTCGGCGGGACGCAGTATTTT.